This T cell receptor beta chain was sequenced for a study of OX40 agonist ivuxolimab in advanced cancers. Study information: Ivuxolimab was administered intravenously to patients at 0.01 to 10 mg/kg every 2 weeks. General study findings and limits: CD4+ and CD8+ blood T cells expanded clonally by week 6 at 0.1 to 3.0 mg/kg.

Points on this clone: Antigen unknown.

Patients with autoimmune history or systemic immunosuppression were excluded. With 4 bases removed from V and 1 base from J, the gap between germline ends came to 10 bases. Germline-derived CDR1 and CDR2 are SEHNR and FQNEAQ (reference sequence). CDR3 length equals 15 residues. The assay was immunoSEQ multiplex PCR, and TCRdb's table has in-frame clones only and misses some. The top ten hold approximately 0.58% of the sample, which has about 100,000 clones, more than 85% seen once. The TCR comes from an adult with an advanced solid tumor such as melanoma, head and neck, liver or kidney cancer. The sequencing here drew on CD4+ or CD8+ T cells sorted from blood, taken in a trial of the OX40 agonist ivuxolimab. The chain recombines TRBV7-9 with TRBJ2-2; no definite D call. The CDR3 protein is CASSSKQVNTGELFF. The CDR3, as DNA: TGTGCCAGCAGCTCCAAACAAGTGAACACCGGGGAGCTGTTTTTT.